The 29 T cell receptor beta chains listed next were all sequenced from one sample in a study of blood T cell repertoires in COVID-19. The method was immunoSEQ multiplex PCR; TCRdb's version includes in-frame clones alone and lacks a portion of them. Of over 75,000 clones listed, 75% to 90% are singletons. Sequenced material: peripheral blood. The receptor source for this set is a woman in her seventies with acute or convalescent COVID-19.

CDR3 sequence reads: CASSPPSMGLASNEQFF. CDR3 nucleotide sequence: TGTGCCAGCAGTCCCCCCTCAATGGGACTAGCGTCCAATGAGCAGTTCTTC. V and J are TRBV28 and TRBJ2-1, with TRBD2 identical over 10 bases. Trimming took 5 bases from V and 6 from J; bases not matched to a gene: 13. CDR3 size: 17 residues. Per the germline V gene, CDR1 is MDHEN and CDR2 is SYDVKM.

The table lists this clone with a count of one. The chain uses TRBV28 and TRBJ2-7; D is unresolved. V was trimmed by 3 bases and J by 7 bases, leaving 10 bases between them. The length of the CDR3 is 12 residues. In germline, CDR1 is MDHEN, CDR2 SYDVKM. The DNA of the CDR3 is TGTGCCAGCAGTTTTAATTCCGTAGAGCAGTACTTC. Its protein is CASSFNSVEQYF.

This chain joins TRBV5-8 and TRBJ1-2; D is unresolved. The CDR3 length is 14 residues. V was pared by 4 bases and J by 1 base, with 11 bases between. Germline CDR1 reads SGHTS; CDR2 reads YDEGEE. The CDR3 loop reads CASSILGINYGYTF. The CDR3 region has the DNA TGTGCCAGCAGCATTTTGGGCATTAACTATGGCTACACCTTC.

The chain recombines TRBV4-2 with TRBJ2-1; 8 nucleotides align to TRBD2. The CDR3 extends over 17 amino acids. V shed 2 bases and J 0 bases; nucleotides not matched to a gene: 6. Germline assignment: CDR1 LGHNA and CDR2 YNFKEQ. CDR3 region: CASSQNERGGSYNEQFF. For the CDR3, the DNA is TGTGCCAGCAGCCAAAATGAACGGGGGGGCTCCTACAATGAGCAGTTCTTC.

In DNA form, the CDR3 reads TGTGCCAGCAGCTTAGCTAGTGCGACTGAAGCTTTCTTT. Translation gives CASSLASATEAFF. V usage is TRBV11-2 and J usage is TRBJ1-1; no reliable D call. Trimming shortened V by 1 base and J by 5 bases, and 8 bases separated the two germline ends. This CDR3 has 13 residues. CDR1 is SGHAT, CDR2 FQNNGV, per germline.

This clone was observed a handful of times. The genes are TRBV27 and TRBJ1-6, with D hard to call. This CDR3 region has 14 residues. Germline V gene sequence: CDR1 MNHEY, CDR2 SMNVEV (reference sequence). Deletions cut 6 bases from V and 9 bases from J, with 15 bases between. The CDR3 DNA is TGTGCCAGCAGCCAACAGTACAGAATTTCACCCCTCCACTTT. Translation gives CASSQQYRISPLHF.

J is TRBJ1-2 and V is TRBV27, with 7 bases aligning to TRBD1. V lost 2 bases to trimming and J lost 5 bases; unmatched junction nucleotides: 2. The CDR3 covers 13 residues. The germline CDR1 and CDR2 sequences are MNHEY and SMNVEV (reference sequence). CDR3 DNA sequence: TGTGCCAGCAGTTTACAACAGGGGTATGGCTACACCTTC. As protein: CASSLQQGYGYTF.

For the CDR3, the DNA is TGTGCCACCAGTGATGGGGGCAGGGGGCAACATAATGAGCAGTTCTTC. It specifies CATSDGGRGQHNEQFF. The genes are TRBV24-1 and TRBJ2-1; 8 bases line up with TRBD1. V was clipped by 3 bases and J by 7 bases; unmatched bases: 10. The CDR3 consists of 16 residues. The germline CDR1 and CDR2 sequences are KGHDR and SFDVKD.

The genes are TRBV6-5 and TRBJ1-1; 8 nucleotides line up with TRBD1. This CDR3 is built from 15 residues. Germline-derived CDR1 and CDR2 are MNHEY and SVGAGI. The V and J ends lost 7 bases and 6 bases, in that order; junction bases with no gene match: 13. The DNA for the CDR3 is TGTGCCAGCAAGACGGACAGGGCCTCCGGGGCTGAAGCTTTCTTT. Its translation is CASKTDRASGAEAFF.

This clone was seen only a few times. In DNA form, the CDR3 reads TGTGCCAGCAGTTTATTGGGACAGGGCTTTAATCAGCATTTT. This gives the protein CASSLLGQGFNQHF. The genes are TRBV28 and TRBJ1-5, with 9 bases that match TRBD1. CDR1 and CDR2 from the germline V gene are MDHEN and SYDVKM. Germline trimming cut 1 base from V and 13 bases from J; bases unmatched to any gene: 8. This CDR3 has 14 residues.

J is TRBJ2-1 and V is TRBV7-2; 8 nucleotides align to TRBD2. CDR3 length: 15 residues. Trimming cost V 5 bases and J 4 bases; bases outside gene matches: 7. Germline CDR1 is SGHTA and CDR2 is FQGNSA. The CDR3 sequence: CASSRDLAGYNEQFF. CDR3 in DNA: TGTGCCAGCAGCCGCGACCTAGCGGGTTACAATGAGCAGTTCTTC.

V and J are TRBV5-4 and TRBJ1-1; D is unresolved. The CDR3 consists of 12 residues. Per the germline V gene, CDR1 is SGHNT and CDR2 is YYREEE (reference sequence). V was clipped by 0 bases and J by 7 bases, with 7 bases between them. The CDR3 spells CASSLDVDEAFF. The CDR3 DNA follows: TGTGCCAGCAGCTTGGACGTAGATGAAGCTTTCTTT.

This clone has only a few counts. This sequence joins TRBV7-9 and TRBJ1-2; D not certain. The V and J ends lost 1 base and 4 bases respectively, with 10 bases between them. Germline CDR1 reads SEHNR; CDR2 reads FQNEAQ (reference sequence). The CDR3 has 14 residues. The CDR3 spells CASSLGAGPYGYTF. Written as DNA, the CDR3 is TGTGCCAGCAGCTTAGGTGCAGGCCCCTATGGCTACACCTTC.

V and J are TRBV4-3 and TRBJ1-2; no definite D call. CDR3 size: 15 residues. The V end was cut by 0 bases, the J end by 4 bases, with 12 bases between. CDR1 and CDR2 (germline): LGHNA, YSLEER. The CDR3 loop is CASSQDDGQSYGYTF. CDR3 nucleotides: TGCGCCAGCAGCCAAGATGATGGGCAAAGCTATGGCTACACCTTC.

The gene calls are TRBV18 and TRBJ1-1; weak D call: TRBD1 (5 bases). The CDR3 is 14 residues long. Trimming shortened V by 0 bases and J by 3 bases, and 8 bases separated the two germline ends. CDR1 KGHSH and CDR2 LQKENI come from the germline V gene. The CDR3 nucleotides are TGTGCCAGCTCACCACCGCAGGGTTACACTGAAGCTTTCTTT. It encodes CASSPPQGYTEAFF.

This sequence joins TRBV30 and TRBJ1-1; D is perhaps TRBD1 (6 bases). V was trimmed by 2 bases and J by 11 bases, leaving 24 bases between them. Germline V gives CDR1 GTSNPN, CDR2 SVGIG (reference sequence). The length of the CDR3 is 15 residues. The CDR3 nucleotides read TGTGCCTGGAGTCATCCCTTACAGGGTTGGACTGGGGCTTTCTTT. It codes for CAWSHPLQGWTGAFF.

The gene calls are TRBV19 and TRBJ2-7, with a possible D match to TRBD1 (5 bases). Trimming stripped 9 bases from V and 4 bases from J, with 16 bases between. The CDR3 runs to 13 residues. From germline, CDR1 is LNHDA and CDR2 SQIVND (reference sequence). This CDR3 is CASTKGPSYEQYF. The CDR3 DNA sequence: TGTGCCAGCACAAAGGGGCCGTCTTACGAGCAGTACTTC. The full variable domain, completed using reference TRBV19 and TRBJ2-7, is DGGITQSPKYLFRKEGQNVTLSCEQNLNHDAMYWYRQDPGQGLRLIYYSQIVNDFQKGDIAEGYSVSREKKESFPLTVTSAQKNPTAFYLCASTKGPSYEQYFGPGTRLTVT.

This chain connects TRBV7-2 to TRBJ2-3, with unresolved D. Deletions cut 8 bases from V and 3 bases from J, with 15 bases between. This CDR3 is 14 amino acids long. Germline V gene sequence: CDR1 SGHTA, CDR2 FQGNSA. CDR3 region: CASGMVSETDTQYF. The CDR3 DNA is TGTGCCAGCGGTATGGTTTCCGAGACAGATACGCAGTATTTT.

This sequence joins TRBV5-1 and TRBJ2-7, with TRBD1 matching over 7 bases. CDR3 length equals 13 residues. Germline CDR1 is SGHRS and CDR2 is YFSETQ. The junction had 5 bases not matched to a gene; V was cut back by 4 bases and J by 4 bases. This CDR3 is CASSVQGKYEQYF. CDR3 DNA sequence: TGCGCCAGCAGCGTACAGGGGAAGTACGAGCAGTACTTC.

The table lists this clone with a count of one. The gene calls are TRBV6-2 or TRBV6-3 and TRBJ2-1; tentatively, D is TRBD2 (5 bases). This CDR3 contains 11 residues. V dropped 5 bases and J dropped 10 bases, with 9 bases sitting between them. In germline, CDR1 is MNHEY, CDR2 SVGEGT. CDR3 nucleotide sequence: TGTGCCAGCAGTAGCGGACTCGAGCAGTTCTTC. Its translation: CASSSGLEQFF.

The V gene is TRBV27, the J gene TRBJ2-7; TRBD2 matches at 8 bases. The V segment lost 5 bases and the J segment 2 bases; nucleotides outside the gene matches: 14. Germline V gene data show CDR1 as MNHEY and CDR2 as SMNVEV (reference sequence). The CDR3 sequence is 17 residues long. CDR3: CASSPVGPAGVAYEQYF. The CDR3 nucleotides read TGTGCCAGCAGTCCAGTGGGACCAGCGGGGGTCGCCTACGAGCAGTACTTC.

V and J are TRBV5-1 and TRBJ1-2; D perhaps matches TRBD1 (6 bases). The V gene's germline CDR1 is SGHRS and CDR2 YFSETQ. CDR3 length equals 15 residues. Trimming removed 4 bases at V and 5 bases at J, with 18 bases between. In DNA form, the CDR3 reads TGCGCCAGCAGCACGACCAGGGGCGGCGGGTATGGCTACACCTTC. Translating it yields CASSTTRGGGYGYTF.

Notes on this clone: The same CDR3 arises from other DNA sequences in this sample as well. V usage is TRBV9 and J usage is TRBJ2-2; 7 nucleotides match TRBD1. The CDR3 has 16 amino acids. Germline CDR1 reads SGDLS; CDR2 reads YYNGEE. Trimming cost V 3 bases and J 0 bases; bases outside gene matches: 5. In DNA, the CDR3 is TGTGCCAGCAGCGCGACAGGGTCCCCGAACACCGGGGAGCTGTTTTTT. The encoded protein is CASSATGSPNTGELFF. Using reference TRBV9 and TRBJ2-2 for the parts outside the CDR3, the full variable domain is DSGVTQTPKHLITATGQRVTLRCSPRSGDLSVYWYQQSLDQGLQFLIQYYNGEERAKGNILERFSAQQFPDLHSELNLSSLELGDSALYFCASSATGSPNTGELFFGEGSRLTVL.

The rearrangement links TRBV18 to TRBJ2-2; no clear D. Germline lookup yields CDR1 KGHSH and CDR2 LQKENI. The ends were cut back, 4 bases at V and 3 bases at J, with 6 bases in the middle. The CDR3 extends over 13 amino acids. CDR3 sequence: CASSLDYTGELFF. The CDR3 nucleotides read TGTGCCAGCTCACTAGACTACACCGGGGAGCTGTTTTTT. Drawing the rest from reference TRBV18 and TRBJ2-2, the complete variable domain is NAGVMQNPRHLVRRRGQEARLRCSPMKGHSHVYWYRQLPEEGLKFMVYLQKENIIDESGMPKERFSAEFPKEGPSILRIQQVVRGDSAAYFCASSLDYTGELFFGEGSRLTVL.

This clone was picked up one time. This rearrangement joins TRBV7-9 to TRBJ2-7, with 7 nucleotides matching TRBD1. After removal of 3 bases from V and 1 base from J, the junction contained 6 bases not matched to a gene. This CDR3 has 15 amino acids. Germline CDR1 SEHNR, CDR2 FQNEAQ (reference sequence). The CDR3 loop is CASSFVTGPSYEQYF. The CDR3 DNA is TGTGCCAGCAGCTTCGTGACAGGGCCTTCCTACGAGCAGTACTTC.

Concerning this clone: In the same sample, other DNA sequences code for this CDR3. This sequence joins TRBV5-1 and TRBJ2-3; D remains unclear. Trimming cost V 0 bases and J 4 bases, with 3 bases left between them. CDR3 length: 12 residues. The V gene's germline CDR1 is SGHRS and CDR2 YFSETQ. Here the CDR3 DNA reads TGCGCCAGCAGCTTGGCAGCAGATACGCAGTATTTT. Residues: CASSLAADTQYF.

The chain is built from TRBV30 and TRBJ1-1, with 7 bases lining up with TRBD1. CDR3 length: 13 residues. CDR1 GTSNPN and CDR2 SVGIG come from the germline V gene (reference sequence). V was clipped by 3 bases and J by 3 bases; unmatched bases: 4. This chain's CDR3 is CAWRRGLDTEAFF. The CDR3, as DNA: TGTGCCTGGAGGAGGGGGCTGGACACTGAAGCTTTCTTT.

This chain connects TRBV19 to TRBJ1-1; 11 nucleotides line up with TRBD1. Unmatched junction bases numbered 8, after V lost 7 bases and J lost 4 bases. This CDR3 region has 15 residues. Germline CDR1 is LNHDA and CDR2 is SQIVND (reference sequence). The CDR3 nucleotides are TGTGCCAGTATTAGGACAGGGGGCGGACGCACTGAAGCTTTCTTT. Translation: CASIRTGGGRTEAFF.

V is TRBV5-1 and J is TRBJ1-2; TRBD1 aligns across 7 bases. The CDR3 loop spans 14 amino acids. J gave up 0 bases and V 4 bases, and 3 bases lay outside the gene matches. The germline V gene encodes CDR1 SGHRS and CDR2 YFSETQ. CDR3 nucleotide sequence: TGCGCCAGCAGCCGGGACAGCACTAACTATGGCTACACCTTC. Amino acids: CASSRDSTNYGYTF.